The clone carrying this TCR beta chain was observed a few times. The read terminates 3 residues before the CDR3 end, so the remaining end is supplied by the germline J gene. The table came from immunoSEQ multiplex PCR; TCRdb's copy has only in-frame clones and leaves some out. The sample is made up of 40,000 to 65,000 clones, none counted only once. The sample comes from a study of T cell clonality in common variable immunodeficiency. The CDR3 has 15 amino acids. The germline CDR1 and CDR2 sequences are KGHSH and LQKENI. This receptor was obtained from a person aged 18 to 70 in good health. V is TRBV18 and J is TRBJ2-3, with 7 bases aligning to TRBD1. Sequencing used peripheral blood mononuclear cells. Incomplete CDR3 DNA: TGTGCCAGCTCACCAATCGGGACAGACGAAGAGACG. Encoded protein: CASSPIGTDEET. Given in full, the CDR3 is CASSPIGTDEETQYF. Using reference TRBV18 and TRBJ2-3 for the parts outside the CDR3, the full variable domain is NAGVMQNPRHLVRRRGQEARLRCSPMKGHSHVYWYRQLPEEGLKFMVYLQKENIIDESGMPKERFSAEFPKEGPSILRIQQVVRGDSAAYFCASSPIGTDEETQYFGPGTRLTVL.